The 2 T cell receptor beta chains in this list originate from one sample, sequenced in a study of spatial heterogeneity in lung cancer. TCRdb called the 5' RACE reads again in MiXCR, with one record for every CDR3 protein. The sample has 77,000 or so distinct CDR3 sequences, approximately 18% seen once. The time point is: sample taken at primary tumor resection. Whole RNA obtained from tumor, nontumor lung or frozen PBMC underwent sequencing without sorting. The sample was PBMCs, taken at surgery. These receptors came from a male donor with early-stage non-small cell lung cancer.

This clonotype was detected a few times. J is TRBJ1-1 and V is TRBV30; unclear D gene. CDR1 is GTSNPN, CDR2 SVGIG, per germline (reference sequence). The V end was cut by 6 bases, the J end by 2 bases, with 10 bases between. CDR3 length: 12 residues. The CDR3 spells CACSQPNTEAFF. The CDR3 bases are TGTGCCTGCTCACAGCCTAACACTGAAGCTTTCTTT.

This clonotype was picked up a small number of times. The chain carries TRBV29-1 and TRBJ2-1; TRBD2 matches 7 bases. The CDR3 consists of 12 residues. Germline V gene data show CDR1 as SQVTM and CDR2 as ANQGSEA. Trimming took 6 bases from V and 10 from J; bases not matched to a gene: 9. The CDR3 region is CSVFTSAQEQFF. The CDR3 DNA follows: TGCAGCGTATTTACTAGCGCCCAGGAGCAGTTCTTC.